Included here is one T cell receptor (beta chain) sequence, with context. Its antigen target is currently unknown. Nothing much larger sits one base from this clone, and base qualities are not available. This sample is part of a study of radiation and T cells in renal cell carcinoma (dated by TCRdb to the early 2020s). Regarding the study in general: The samples were obtained from a clinical trial, where primary renal cell carcinomas were treated with 15 Gy stereotactic body radiation therapy and then removed by nephrectomy 4 weeks afterward. In total, around 53 samples, comprising around 25 tumors and some 27 peripheral blood samples, were subjected to TCR beta sequencing. Across all 50 or so samples, 4,016,671 unique CDR3 nucleotide sequences, encoding about 3,000,000 unique CDR3 amino acid sequences, were identified.

From cysteine to phenylalanine, the CDR3 is 14 amino acids long. Only CDR3 DNA remains: 42 bases, in frame from the first base. CDR1 GTSNPN and CDR2 SVGIG were looked up in the germline V gene (reference sequence). The V and J ends are trimmed by 4 bases and 2 bases, leaving 12 bases between them. The research as a whole found: No pretreatment tumor biopsies were available, so the baseline intratumoral presence of clonotypes could not be determined. The single-armed trial design could not address effects of radiation dose or scheduling on the TCR repertoire. Dynamics of the blood repertoire were not tracked past 4 weeks after treatment. In blood, the top tumor clonotypes increased between baseline and 2 weeks post-radiation and then shrank by 4 weeks, which suggests that tumor-resident clones expanded only transiently.

Following the manufacturer's recommendations, the immunoSEQ kit was used to generate TCR beta libraries from genomic DNA. Library preparation used a first multiplex PCR with proprietary primers, then a second PCR adding unique barcodes, with bead cleanups after each round. Each sample batch included a kit-provided positive control reaction and a negative control reaction. The final libraries underwent checking on an Agilent 4200 TapeStation D1000 ScreenTape, volumetric pooling, and quantification by qPCR. Sequencing was performed on an Illumina NextSeq500 with a MidOutput 150-cycle cartridge, and 156 Read1 and 15 Index1 cycles were run with kit custom primers. The pooled library was loaded at 1.0 pM, and about 21% PhiX control was spiked in. Processing in the source paper ran as follows. The vendor-processed data were analyzed in R, and a clonotype was defined as all T cells that share the same CDR3 nucleotide sequence. For clone abundance analyses, frequencies were normalized to the 10,000 most abundant clones in each sample. Public T cell clones, which averaged fewer than five per sample, were excluded before analysis. An abundance difference of at least 32-fold between compartments was the criterion for calling clonotypes tumor-enriched or baseline blood-enriched. Clonotypes expanded or contracted between blood time points were identified with a beta-binomial differential abundance model. Similarity between tumor and blood repertoires was quantified using the Baroni-Urbani and Buser coefficient, and groups were compared with two-tailed Wilcoxon tests in R. The table comes from immuneACCESS by way of TCRdb, which keeps in-frame sequences with V and J called. Part of the clones is missing from these tables; in studies checked, under half for an unresolved V gene and the rest for unknown reasons. V and J calls and clone size are as listed in that table; D and trimming were resolved from the DNA. The sample contains 100,000 to 150,000 clones, around 90% of them found a single time. 5.5% to 6.5% of the sample goes to the ten largest clones.

The time point label here, explained by the study, means: blood 2 weeks post-SBRT. The treatment or condition label, read with the paper, signifies: 15 Gy SBRT to primary tumor, nephrectomy 4 weeks later. To follow tumor-enriched clonotypes, serial peripheral blood was collected from radiation-treated patients at baseline and at 2 weeks and 4 weeks after SBRT. Renal cell carcinoma with clear cell pathology was present in all patients. Genomic DNA for TCR sequencing was prepared using the QIAamp DNA Blood Mini Kit (Qiagen). Only samples passing all quality control checks were included in the analyses.

The sequence was collected from a woman aged 70-85 years with renal cell carcinoma. The sequence links TRBV30 to TRBJ1-3, and TRBD1 may be the D gene, going by 6 matching bases. This specimen consisted of blood, obtained from a patient whose treatment included radiotherapy and nephrectomy. The CDR3 region has the sequence CAWTWGGTGNTIYF. The base sequence is TGTGCCTGGACCTGGGGGGGCACTGGAAACACCATATATTTT.